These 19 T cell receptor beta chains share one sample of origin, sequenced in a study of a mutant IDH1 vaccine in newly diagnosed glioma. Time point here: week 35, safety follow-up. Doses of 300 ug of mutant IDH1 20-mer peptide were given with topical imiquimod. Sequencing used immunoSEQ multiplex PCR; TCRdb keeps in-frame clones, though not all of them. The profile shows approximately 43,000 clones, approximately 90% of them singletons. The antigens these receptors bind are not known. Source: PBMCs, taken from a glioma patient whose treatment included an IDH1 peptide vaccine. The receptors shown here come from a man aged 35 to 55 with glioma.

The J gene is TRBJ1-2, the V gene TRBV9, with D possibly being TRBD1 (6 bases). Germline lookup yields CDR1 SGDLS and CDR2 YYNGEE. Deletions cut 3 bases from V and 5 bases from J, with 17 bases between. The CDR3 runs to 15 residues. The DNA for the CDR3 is TGTGCCAGCAGCGAACTATCCAGGGGTGGATATGGCTACACCTTC. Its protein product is CASSELSRGGYGYTF.

The CDR3 loop reads CASSLRLSSIETQYF. The CDR3 DNA reads TGTGCCAGCAGCTTAAGGCTCTCCAGCATAGAGACCCAGTACTTC. This sequence joins TRBV13 and TRBJ2-5; D gene ambiguous. The germline V and J ends were trimmed by 2 bases and 4 bases, with 14 bases remaining between them. This CDR3 region has 15 residues. From germline, CDR1 is PRHDT and CDR2 FYEKMQ (reference sequence).

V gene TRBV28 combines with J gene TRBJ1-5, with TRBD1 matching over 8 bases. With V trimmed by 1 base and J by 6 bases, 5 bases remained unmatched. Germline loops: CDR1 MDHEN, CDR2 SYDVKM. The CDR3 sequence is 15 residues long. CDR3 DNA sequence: TGTGCCAGCAGTTTATTGGCCAGGGGGCGTCAGCCCCAGCATTTT. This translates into CASSLLARGRQPQHF.

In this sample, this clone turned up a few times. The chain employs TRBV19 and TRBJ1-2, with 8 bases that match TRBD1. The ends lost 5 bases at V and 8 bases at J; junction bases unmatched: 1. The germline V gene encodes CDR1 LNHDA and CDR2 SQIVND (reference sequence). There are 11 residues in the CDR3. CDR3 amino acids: CASSAGGGYTF. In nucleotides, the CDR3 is TGTGCCAGTAGTGCAGGGGGCGGCTACACCTTC.

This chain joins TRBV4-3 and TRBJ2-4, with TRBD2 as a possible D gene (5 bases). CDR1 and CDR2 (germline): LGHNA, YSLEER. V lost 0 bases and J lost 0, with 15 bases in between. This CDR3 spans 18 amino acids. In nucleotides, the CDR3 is TGCGCCAGCAGCCAAGATCATGGTAGTGGACTAGCCAAAAACATTCAGTACTTC. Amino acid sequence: CASSQDHGSGLAKNIQYF.

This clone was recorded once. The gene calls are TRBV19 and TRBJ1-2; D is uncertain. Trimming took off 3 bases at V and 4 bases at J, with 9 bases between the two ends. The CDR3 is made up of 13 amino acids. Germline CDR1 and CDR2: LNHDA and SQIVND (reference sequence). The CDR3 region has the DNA TGTGCCAGTAGTATTGGCTTGCGCTATGGCTACACCTTC. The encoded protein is CASSIGLRYGYTF.

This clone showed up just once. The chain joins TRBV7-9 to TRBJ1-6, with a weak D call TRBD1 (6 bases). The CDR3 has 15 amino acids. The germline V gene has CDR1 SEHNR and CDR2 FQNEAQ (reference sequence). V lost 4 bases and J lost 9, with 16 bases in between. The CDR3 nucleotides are TGTGCCAGCAGCTGGGACATAGGGGGTAGTTCACCCCTCCACTTT. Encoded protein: CASSWDIGGSSPLHF.

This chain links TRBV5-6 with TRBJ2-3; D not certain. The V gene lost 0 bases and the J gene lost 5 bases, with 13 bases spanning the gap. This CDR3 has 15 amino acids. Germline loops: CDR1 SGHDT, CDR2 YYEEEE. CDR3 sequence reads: CASSLVRRRQDTQYF. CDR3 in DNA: TGTGCCAGCAGCTTGGTCAGGCGCCGGCAAGATACGCAGTATTTT.

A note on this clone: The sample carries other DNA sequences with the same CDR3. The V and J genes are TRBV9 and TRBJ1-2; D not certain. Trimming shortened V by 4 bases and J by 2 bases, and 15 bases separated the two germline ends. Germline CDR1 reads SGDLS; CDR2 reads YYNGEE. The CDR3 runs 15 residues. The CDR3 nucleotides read TGTGCCAGCAGCCCCCAACCAAATACCAACTATGGCTACACCTTC. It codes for CASSPQPNTNYGYTF.

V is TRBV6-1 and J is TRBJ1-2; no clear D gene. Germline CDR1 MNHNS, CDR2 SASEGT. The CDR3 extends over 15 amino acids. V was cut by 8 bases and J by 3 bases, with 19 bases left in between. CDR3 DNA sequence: TGTGCCAGCTATTCAGACATCTTCTACTACTATGGCTACACCTTC. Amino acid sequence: CASYSDIFYYYGYTF.

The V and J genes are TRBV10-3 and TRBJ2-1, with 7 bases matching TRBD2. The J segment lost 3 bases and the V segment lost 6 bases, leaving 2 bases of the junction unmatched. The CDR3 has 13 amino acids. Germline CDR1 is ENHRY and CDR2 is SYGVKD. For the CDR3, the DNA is TGTGCCATCAGGGGGGACTACTACAATGAGCAGTTCTTC. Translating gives CAIRGDYYNEQFF.

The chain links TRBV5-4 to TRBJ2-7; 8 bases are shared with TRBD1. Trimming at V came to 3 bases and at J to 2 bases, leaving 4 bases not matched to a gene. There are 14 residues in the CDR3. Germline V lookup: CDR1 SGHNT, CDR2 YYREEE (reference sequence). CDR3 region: CASSSGQGPYEQYV. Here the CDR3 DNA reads TGTGCCAGCAGCTCAGGACAGGGCCCCTACGAGCAGTACGTC.

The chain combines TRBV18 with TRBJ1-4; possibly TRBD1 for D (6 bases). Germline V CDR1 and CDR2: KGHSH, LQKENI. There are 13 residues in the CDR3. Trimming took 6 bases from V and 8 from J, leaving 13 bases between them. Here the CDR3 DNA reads TGTGCCAGCTCGCGACAGGTCGACGAAAAACTGTTTTTT. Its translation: CASSRQVDEKLFF.

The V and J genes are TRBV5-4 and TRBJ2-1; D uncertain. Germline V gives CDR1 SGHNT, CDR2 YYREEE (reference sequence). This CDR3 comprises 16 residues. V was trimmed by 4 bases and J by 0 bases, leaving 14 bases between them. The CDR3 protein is CASSVNIASSYNEQFF. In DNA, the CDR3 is TGTGCCAGCAGCGTTAACATTGCCAGCTCCTACAATGAGCAGTTCTTC.

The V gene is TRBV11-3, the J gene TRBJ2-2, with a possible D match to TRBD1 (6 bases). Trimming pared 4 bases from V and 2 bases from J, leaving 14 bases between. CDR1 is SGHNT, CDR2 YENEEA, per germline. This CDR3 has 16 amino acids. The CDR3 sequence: CASSWGQGANTGELFF. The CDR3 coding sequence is TGTGCCAGCAGCTGGGGACAAGGAGCTAACACCGGGGAGCTGTTTTTT.

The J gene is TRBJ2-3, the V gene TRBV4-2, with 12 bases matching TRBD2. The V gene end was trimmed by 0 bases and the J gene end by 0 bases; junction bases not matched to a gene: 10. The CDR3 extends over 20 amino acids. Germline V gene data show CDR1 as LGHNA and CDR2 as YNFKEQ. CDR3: CASSQEWLAGGFRSTDTQYF. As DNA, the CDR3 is TGTGCCAGCAGCCAAGAGTGGCTAGCGGGAGGGTTCAGGAGCACAGATACGCAGTATTTT.

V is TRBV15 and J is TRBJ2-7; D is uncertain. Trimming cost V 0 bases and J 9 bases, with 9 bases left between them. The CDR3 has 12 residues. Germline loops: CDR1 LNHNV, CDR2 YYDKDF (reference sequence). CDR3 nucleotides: TGTGCCACCAGCAGAGATGAGCACCTGCAGTACGTC. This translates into CATSRDEHLQYV.

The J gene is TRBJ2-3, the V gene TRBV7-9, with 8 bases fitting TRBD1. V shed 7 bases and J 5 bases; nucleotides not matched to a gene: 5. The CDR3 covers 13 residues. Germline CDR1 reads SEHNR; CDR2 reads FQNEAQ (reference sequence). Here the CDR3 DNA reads TGTGCCAGCACCCGGACAGGGCTAGATACGCAGTATTTT. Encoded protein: CASTRTGLDTQYF.

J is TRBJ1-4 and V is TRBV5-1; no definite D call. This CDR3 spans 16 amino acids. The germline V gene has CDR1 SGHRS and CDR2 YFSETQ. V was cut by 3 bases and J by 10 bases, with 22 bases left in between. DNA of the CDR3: TGCGCCAGCAGCTCAACGGACGGCGGACGGGTAGTAAAACTGTTTTTT. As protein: CASSSTDGGRVVKLFF. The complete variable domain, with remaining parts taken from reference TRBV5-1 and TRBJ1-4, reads KAGVTQTPRYLIKTRGQQVTLSCSPISGHRSVSWYQQTPGQGLQFLFEYFSETQRNKGNFPGRFSGRQFSNSRSEMNVSTLELGDSALYLCASSSTDGGRVVKLFFGSGTQLSVL.